The rows below give T cell receptor beta chains drawn from one sample of a study of T cells in Graves' hyperthyroidism and ophthalmopathy. MiXCR, run by TCRdb on the multiplex PCR reads, gives a single entry per CDR3 protein. The sample includes some 500,000 distinct CDR3 sequences, 13% to 15% of them seen just once. Sequenced input: blood. The receptor source for this set is a woman aged 18-29 years with Graves' hyperthyroidism. The CDR3 runs from the conserved cysteine through the conserved F or W. The D gene is left open where the match is weak. Size values are once, few and many counts, or a class for expanded clones, and some rows have none.

V gene,clone size,J gene,D gene,CDR3 protein,CDR3 DNA
TRBV4-3,few,TRBJ2-4,-,CASSQEWRALAKNIQYF,TGCGCCAGCAGCCAAGAGTGGAGGGCTCTAGCCAAAAACATTCAGTACTTC
TRBV10-3,few,TRBJ2-5,-,CAISASNPSQETQYF,TGTGCCATCAGTGCCTCCAACCCCTCCCAAGAGACCCAGTACTTC
TRBV25-1,-,TRBJ1-2,TRBD1,CASSGPTGDGYTF,TGTGCCAGCAGTGGCCCGACAGGGGATGGCTACACCTTC
TRBV12-3/TRBV12-4,many,TRBJ1-2,-,CASSLTAYGYTF,TGTGCCAGCAGTTTAACAGCATATGGCTACACCTTC
TRBV5-1,few,TRBJ2-7,-,CARAPYYEQYF,TGCGCCAGAGCACCCTATTACGAGCAGTACTTC
TRBV3-1,many,TRBJ2-2,TRBD1,CASSQPGTADLPGELFF,TGTGCCAGCAGCCAGCCAGGGACAGCAGATCTTCCCGGGGAGCTGTTTTTT
TRBV12-5,few,TRBJ1-3,TRBD1,CASSRRTGGVGNTIYF,TGTGCTAGTTCGCGGAGAACAGGGGGCGTTGGAAACACCATATATTTT
TRBV29-1,many,TRBJ1-6,-,CSVFDKYYHF,TGCAGCGTCTTCGACAAATATTACCACTTT
TRBV20-1,few,TRBJ1-5,-,CSARIGNSNQPQHF,TGCAGTGCTAGAATCGGGAATAGCAATCAGCCCCAGCATTTT
TRBV11-2,many,TRBJ2-1,-,CASSLVRGRSNEQFF,TGTGCCAGCAGCTTAGTCAGGGGCCGGAGCAATGAGCAGTTCTTC
TRBV24-1,many,TRBJ2-3,TRBD2,CATLAGSTDTQYF,TGTGCCACCTTAGCGGGGAGCACAGATACGCAGTATTTT
TRBV30,many,TRBJ2-5,-,CAWTFKISGQETQYF,TGTGCCTGGACCTTTAAAATCTCGGGACAAGAGACCCAGTACTTC
TRBV28,many,TRBJ1-5,TRBD1,CASTLDRGYNQPQHF,TGTGCCAGCACCCTGGACAGGGGGTACAATCAGCCCCAGCATTTT
TRBV5-1,many,TRBJ1-1,-,CASSLAPQAVTEAFF,TGCGCCAGCAGCTTGGCACCTCAGGCCGTAACTGAAGCTTTCTTT
TRBV7-9,-,TRBJ2-7,-,CASSRGEGASGSSYEQYF,TGTGCCAGCAGCCGCGGGGAGGGGGCTAGCGGTAGCTCCTACGAGCAGTACTTC
TRBV15,many,TRBJ2-3,-,CATRETPSTDTQYF,TGTGCCACCAGAGAGACCCCTAGCACAGATACGCAGTATTTT
TRBV29-1,few,TRBJ1-2,TRBD1,CSVQGGNGGYTF,TGCAGCGTCCAAGGGGGCAACGGCGGCTACACCTTC
TRBV9,few,TRBJ1-1,-,CASSVEGNQAFF,TGTGCCAGCAGCGTAGAGGGAAATCAAGCTTTCTTT
TRBV19,few,TRBJ1-5,-,CASMGPYSNQPQHF,TGTGCCAGTATGGGCCCGTATAGCAATCAGCCCCAGCATTTT
TRBV12-3/TRBV12-4,many,TRBJ2-7,TRBD2,CASSGPAGGPYEQYF,TGTGCCAGCAGCGGCCCAGCGGGAGGGCCGTACGAGCAGTACTTC
TRBV7-3,few,TRBJ2-1,TRBD2,CASSLIWLAGGRFPVEQFF,TGTGCCAGCAGCTTAATTTGGCTAGCGGGAGGGCGGTTCCCAGTAGAGCAGTTCTTC
TRBV12-3/TRBV12-4,few,TRBJ2-1,TRBD2,CASSLVTGGPGGEQFF,TGTGCCAGCAGTTTAGTCACCGGCGGACCGGGGGGTGAGCAGTTCTTC
TRBV11-3,-,TRBJ1-3,-,CASSLDLFVGQPHKLSGNTIYF,TGTGCCAGCAGCTTAGATCTATTTGTTGGGCAGCCCCACAAACTCTCTGGAAACACCATATATTTT
TRBV19,few,TRBJ2-1,-,CASSITTNEQFF,TGTGCCAGTAGTATCACCACCAATGAGCAGTTCTTC
TRBV11-3,many,TRBJ2-5,-,CASSLDSGYQETQYF,TGTGCCAGCAGCTTAGACTCAGGCTACCAAGAGACCCAGTACTTC
TRBV6-1,many,TRBJ1-2,-,CASSEAGWTANYGYTF,TGTGCCAGCAGTGAAGCGGGGTGGACGGCTAACTATGGCTACACCTTC
TRBV7-9,few,TRBJ2-7,-,CASTGGAGEQYF,TGTGCCAGCACTGGGGGGGCTGGGGAGCAGTACTTC
TRBV2,many,TRBJ2-2,-,CASSEGNTGELFF,TGTGCCAGCAGTGAGGGGAACACCGGGGAGCTGTTTTTT
TRBV7-3,-,TRBJ2-1,TRBD2,CASSLGLAVSSYNEQFF,TGTGCCAGCAGCCTGGGGCTAGCGGTAAGCTCCTACAATGAGCAGTTCTTC
TRBV14,-,TRBJ2-1,-,CASSWNSANRFF,TGTGCCAGCAGCTGGAATAGCGCGAATCGGTTCTTC
TRBV6-1,few,TRBJ2-3,-,CASSPLSPDTQYF,TGTGCCAGCAGTCCCTTATCCCCCGATACGCAGTATTTT
TRBV4-2,few,TRBJ2-1,-,CASSQYAVGESGYNEQFF,TGTGCCAGCAGCCAATATGCTGTCGGGGAGTCGGGCTACAATGAGCAGTTCTTC
TRBV30,few,TRBJ2-1,TRBD2,CAWETSYTEQFF,TGTGCCTGGGAGACTAGCTATACTGAGCAGTTCTTC
TRBV9,few,TRBJ2-5,TRBD2,CASSGTSGSETQYF,TGTGCCAGCAGCGGGACTAGCGGGAGTGAGACCCAGTACTTC
TRBV7-3,many,TRBJ2-1,-,CASSRPPTGPNEQFF,TGTGCCAGCAGCCGTCCCCCCACAGGACCGAATGAGCAGTTCTTC
TRBV7-2,many,TRBJ1-5,-,CASTLSGTYSNQPQHF,TGTGCCAGCACCCTCTCAGGAACGTATAGCAATCAGCCCCAGCATTTT
TRBV10-3,many,TRBJ2-7,TRBD1,CAIKKDRAVDEQYF,TGTGCCATCAAAAAGGACAGGGCGGTCGACGAGCAGTACTTC
TRBV24-1,many,TRBJ2-3,-,CATSAGQAGTDTQYF,TGTGCCACCAGTGCCGGACAAGCGGGCACAGATACGCAGTATTTT
TRBV7-7,-,TRBJ1-1,-,CASSLSPEQEAFF,TGTGCCAGCAGCTTAAGCCCGGAACAAGAAGCTTTCTTT
TRBV3-1,many,TRBJ1-2,-,CASSRPGEDYGYTF,TGTGCCAGCAGCCGCCCAGGGGAGGACTATGGCTACACCTTC
TRBV28,-,TRBJ2-7,TRBD2,CASSHGLAGIYEQYF,TGTGCCAGCAGTCATGGACTAGCGGGAATCTACGAGCAGTACTTC
TRBV6-1,many,TRBJ1-1,-,CASKSYQEAFF,TGTGCCAGCAAATCATACCAGGAAGCTTTCTTT
TRBV28,-,TRBJ2-3,-,CASTEAGLQTDTQYF,TGTGCCAGCACAGAAGCGGGCCTTCAAACAGATACGCAGTATTTT
TRBV2,-,TRBJ2-1,TRBD2,CASSEWAGTSGRAYEQFF,TGTGCCAGCAGTGAGTGGGCCGGGACTAGCGGGAGGGCCTATGAGCAGTTCTTC
TRBV9,few,TRBJ2-2,-,CASSVFRQHRNTGELFF,TGTGCCAGCAGCGTATTTCGCCAGCACAGGAACACCGGGGAGCTGTTTTTT
TRBV30,-,TRBJ2-2,TRBD1,CASSDLTGGTGELFF,TGTGCCTCGAGTGACCTAACAGGGGGCACCGGGGAGCTGTTTTTT
TRBV11-1,-,TRBJ2-7,TRBD2,CASSRAGTRPSYEQYF,TGTGCCAGCAGCCGCGCCGGGACTAGGCCCTCCTACGAGCAGTACTTC
TRBV18,-,TRBJ2-1,TRBD2,CASSPPGTSGSLNEQFF,TGTGCCAGCTCCCCACCCGGGACTAGCGGGTCACTTAATGAGCAGTTCTTC
TRBV20-1,many,TRBJ1-4,TRBD1,CSARTGGNEKLFF,TGCAGTGCTAGGACAGGGGGGAATGAAAAACTGTTTTTT